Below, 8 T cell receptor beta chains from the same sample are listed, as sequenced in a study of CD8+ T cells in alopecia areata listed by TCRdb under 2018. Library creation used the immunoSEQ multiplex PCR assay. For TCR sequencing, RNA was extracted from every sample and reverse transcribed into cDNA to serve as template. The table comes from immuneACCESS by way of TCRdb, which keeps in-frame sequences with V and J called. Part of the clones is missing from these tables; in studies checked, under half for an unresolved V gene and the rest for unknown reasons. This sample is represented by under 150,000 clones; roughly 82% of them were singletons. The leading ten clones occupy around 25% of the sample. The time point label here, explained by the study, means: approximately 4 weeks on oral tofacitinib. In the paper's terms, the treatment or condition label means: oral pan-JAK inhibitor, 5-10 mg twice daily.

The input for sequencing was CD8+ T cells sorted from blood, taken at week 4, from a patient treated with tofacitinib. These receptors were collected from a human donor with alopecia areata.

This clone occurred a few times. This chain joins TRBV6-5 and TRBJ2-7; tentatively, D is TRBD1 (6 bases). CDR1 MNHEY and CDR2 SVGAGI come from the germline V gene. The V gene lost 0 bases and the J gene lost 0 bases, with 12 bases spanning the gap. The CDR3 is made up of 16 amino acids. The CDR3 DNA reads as TGTGCCAGCAGTTACTCCCAGGGACACTACTCCTACGAGCAGTACTTC. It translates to CASSYSQGHYSYEQYF.

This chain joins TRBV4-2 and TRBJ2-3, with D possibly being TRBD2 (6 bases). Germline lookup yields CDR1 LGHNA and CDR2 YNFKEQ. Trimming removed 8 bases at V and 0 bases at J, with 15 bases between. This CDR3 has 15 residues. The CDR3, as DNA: TGTGCCAGCCGGGGATCCGGGACTAGCACAGATACGCAGTATTTT. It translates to CASRGSGTSTDTQYF.

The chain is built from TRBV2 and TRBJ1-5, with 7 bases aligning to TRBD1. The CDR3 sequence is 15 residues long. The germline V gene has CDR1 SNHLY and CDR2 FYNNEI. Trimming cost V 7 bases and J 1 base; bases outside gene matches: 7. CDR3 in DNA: TGTGCCAGCACCGAGGGGGCAGTGAGCAATCAGCCCCAGCATTTT. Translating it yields CASTEGAVSNQPQHF.

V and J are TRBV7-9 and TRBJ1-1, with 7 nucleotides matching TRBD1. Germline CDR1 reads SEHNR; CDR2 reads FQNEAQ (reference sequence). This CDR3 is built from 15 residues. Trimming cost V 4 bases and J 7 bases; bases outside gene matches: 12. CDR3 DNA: TGTGCCAGCAGCTCGAAGGGGGCGAGCTTAGGTGAAGCTTTCTTT. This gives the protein CASSSKGASLGEAFF.

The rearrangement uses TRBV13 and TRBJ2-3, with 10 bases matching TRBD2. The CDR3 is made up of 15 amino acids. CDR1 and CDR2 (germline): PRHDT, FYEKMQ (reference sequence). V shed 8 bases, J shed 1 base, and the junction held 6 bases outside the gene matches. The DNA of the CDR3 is TGTGCCAGCGAAAGCGGGGGGGCGGGCACAGATACGCAGTATTTT. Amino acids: CASESGGAGTDTQYF.

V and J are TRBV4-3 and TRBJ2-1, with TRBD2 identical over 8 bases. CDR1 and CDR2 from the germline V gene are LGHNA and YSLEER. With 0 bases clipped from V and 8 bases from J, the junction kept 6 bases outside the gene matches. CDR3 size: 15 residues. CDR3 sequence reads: CASSQDAGLAYEQFF. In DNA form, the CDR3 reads TGCGCCAGCAGCCAAGATGCCGGACTAGCCTATGAGCAGTTCTTC.

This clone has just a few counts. The CDR3 DNA is TGTGCCAGCAGATCCCCTGGGGCGGGGGCTGGAGATACGCAGTATTTT. Translation gives CASRSPGAGAGDTQYF. The chain recombines TRBV7-8 with TRBJ2-3, with D possibly matching TRBD2 (7 bases). The CDR3 is 16 residues long. CDR1 SGHVS and CDR2 FQNEAQ come from the germline V gene. V shed 6 bases and J shed 5 bases, with 21 bases lying between them. The complete variable domain, with remaining parts taken from reference TRBV7-8 and TRBJ2-3, reads GAGVSQSPRYKVAKRGQDVALRCDPISGHVSLFWYQQALGQGPEFLTYFQNEAQLDKSGLPSDRFFAERPEGSVSTLKIQRTQQEDSAVYLCASRSPGAGAGDTQYFGPGTRLTVL.

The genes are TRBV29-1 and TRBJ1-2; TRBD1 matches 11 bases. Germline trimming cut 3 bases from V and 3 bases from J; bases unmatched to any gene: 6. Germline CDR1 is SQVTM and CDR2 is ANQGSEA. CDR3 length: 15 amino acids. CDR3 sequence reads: CSVESDRGQHYGYTF. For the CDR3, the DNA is TGCAGCGTTGAGTCGGACAGGGGGCAGCACTATGGCTACACCTTC.